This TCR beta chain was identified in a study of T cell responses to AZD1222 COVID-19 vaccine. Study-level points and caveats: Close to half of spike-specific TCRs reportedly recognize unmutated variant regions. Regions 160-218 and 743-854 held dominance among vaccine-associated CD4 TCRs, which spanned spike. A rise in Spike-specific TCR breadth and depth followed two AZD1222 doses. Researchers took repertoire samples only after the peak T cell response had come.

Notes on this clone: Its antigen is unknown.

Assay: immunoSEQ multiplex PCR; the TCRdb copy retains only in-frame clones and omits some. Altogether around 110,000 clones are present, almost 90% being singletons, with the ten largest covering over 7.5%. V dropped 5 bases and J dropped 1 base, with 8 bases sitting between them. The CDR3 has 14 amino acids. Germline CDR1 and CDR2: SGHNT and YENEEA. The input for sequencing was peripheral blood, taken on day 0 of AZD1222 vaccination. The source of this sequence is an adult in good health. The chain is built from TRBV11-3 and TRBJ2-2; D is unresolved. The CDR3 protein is CASSATRNTGELFF. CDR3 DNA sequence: TGTGCCAGCAGCGCGACGAGGAACACCGGGGAGCTGTTTTTT.